Ten or more counts support the clone carrying this T cell receptor beta chain. The library was designed around alpha chains, so this beta chain is a stray read whose abundance carries little weight. TCRdb called the 5' RACE reads again in MiXCR, with one record for every CDR3 protein. The sample has roughly 13,000 distinct CDR3 sequences; 3.9% are singletons. Time point specified: sample taken at primary tumor resection. Whole RNA was taken from tumor, nontumor lung or frozen PBMC; it was then sequenced unsorted. This specimen belongs to a study of spatial heterogeneity in lung cancer. For the study at large: Among detected sequences, beta-chain ones consistently exceeded alpha-chain ones in number.

Germline CDR1 is SGHAT and CDR2 is FQNNGV. There are 15 residues in the CDR3. With 5 bases removed from V and 3 bases from J, the gap between germline ends came to 13 bases. The sequence came from a male donor with early-stage non-small cell lung cancer. This specimen was PBMCs, taken at surgery. This sequence joins TRBV11-2 and TRBJ2-2; D remains unclear. CDR3 DNA: TGTGCCAGCAGCCCTCGAGGCAGTCACACCGGGGAGCTGTTTTTT. Protein product: CASSPRGSHTGELFF.